This T cell receptor (beta chain) was sequenced for a study of blood T cell repertoires in COVID-19. Sequencing used immunoSEQ multiplex PCR; TCRdb keeps in-frame clones, though not all of them. The repertoire holds 180,000 or so clones, with approximately 82% as singletons. The trim removed 3 bases at V and 3 bases at J, leaving 5 bases unmatched. Germline-derived CDR1 and CDR2 are LGHDT and YNNKEL (reference sequence). CDR3 length equals 16 residues. Sequences were obtained from PBMCs or T cells enriched from blood (not recorded which). This sequence joins TRBV3-1 (or the pseudogene TRBV3-2) and TRBJ1-2; 12 nucleotides match TRBD1. The TCR sequence derives from a woman between 45 and 65 years old who had recovered from COVID-19. CDR3 coding DNA: TGTGCCAGCAGCCAGGGACAGGGGGCGTGGGACTATGGCTACACCTTC. Protein product: CASSQGQGAWDYGYTF.